The following is a T cell receptor beta chain sequence with its context. This receptor's antigen is unknown. No much larger clone exists at a distance of one base, and base qualities are not known. These data belong to a study of T cells after yellow fever vaccination (dated by TCRdb to about 2019). Regarding the complete study: The SMART-Seq v4 Ultra Low Input RNA kit was used to prepare libraries from fractions with low cell numbers. Blood was collected at multiple timepoints before and after primary and secondary immunization, and bulk PBMC replicates and cell subsets were isolated. To follow T-cell clones before and after both primary and booster YFV17D yellow fever vaccination, bulk TCR alpha and beta repertoires underwent longitudinal sequencing. The cohort comprised two healthy male donors, one aged 18 to 30 and one aged 30 to 40 years. The research as a whole found: Most clones expanded after primary vaccination were re-detected after the booster (96% of CD4 and approximately 85% of CD8), suggesting broad memory maintenance. Because abundant contaminating clonotypes from the bulk population could be contained in FACS-sorted repertoires, computational filtering was required. Compared with the primary T-cell response, the secondary T-cell response was faster but weaker, reaching its peak on day 5 rather than on day 15. A small share of clonotypes was detected in both CD4 and CD8 compartments, with the overlap likely arising from convergent recombination. Because the study included only two donors, the extent to which the findings can be generalized is limited.

The junction shows trimming of 2 bases on V and 6 bases on J, plus 8 bases between the germline ends. CDR1 and CDR2 are read off the germline V gene (reference sequence) as SEHNR and FQNEAQ. Inclusive of the bounding cysteine and phenylalanine, the CDR3 is 12 residues long. The retained sequence is limited to the CDR3, 36 bases, with the frame set at the first base. Reading the label with the study, this specimen's treatment or condition is: live attenuated yellow fever vaccine strain. At every blood-draw timepoint, two biological replicates of bulk PBMCs were collected. PBMCs were isolated from peripheral blood using a standard Ficoll-Paque protocol. TriZol was used to extract RNA from bulk PBMCs, from CD4 and CD8 fractions, and from dextramer-positive and dextramer-negative fractions. TCR cDNA was synthesized by 5'RACE template switching, through which a universal primer site and unique molecular identifiers were introduced. cDNA synthesis was primed from both the TCR alpha and TCR beta constant segments. Library amplification involved two PCR steps, and the second step added sample barcodes and sequencing adapters. Libraries were sequenced on Illumina HiSeq 2500 (2x100 bp) or NovaSeq (2x150 bp). Under the source paper's analysis protocol: Reads were demultiplexed and collapsed into UMI consensus sequences with MIGEC, and V(D)J alignment was performed with MiXCR. Vaccine-responding clonotypes were defined with edgeR using replicate PBMC samples, requiring FDR below 0.01 and a log2 fold change above 5 up to day 15. Bulk clonotypes were assigned CD4 or CD8 identity according to which sequenced CD4 or CD8 repertoire held them at higher abundance. TCRdb ran its own pipeline on the public reads, namely fastp trimming at Q25 and MiXCR clone calling, and kept in-frame beta chains. Rows are combined by CDR3 protein, so each entry shows the most common genes and DNA. The V and J calls and clone size come from TCRdb's table, not from the authors' own analysis. The sample yields 500,000 to 650,000 distinct CDR3 sequences; roughly an eighth were counted once. Under 15% of the sample is taken by the ten largest.

This TCR was sampled from a man aged 30 to 39 who received the YFV17D yellow fever vaccine. The chain uses TRBV7-9 and TRBJ2-7, with an unclear D gene assignment. The material sequenced was PBMCs, taken on the day of the yellow fever booster vaccination. The CDR3 region: CASSLPSGEQYF. DNA sequence: TGTGCCAGCAGCTTACCCTCGGGCGAGCAGTACTTC.